The TCR beta chain described here comes from a study of response to subunit inactivated influenza vaccine. This clonotype was recorded a few times. TCRdb processed the RT-PCR reads anew with MiXCR; each CDR3 protein has one entry. The sample consists of more than 700,000 distinct CDR3 sequences, 20% to 25% of them appearing once. This CDR3 comprises 16 residues. V was shortened by 1 base and J by 5 bases, with 17 bases between the two germline ends. The germline V gene encodes CDR1 GTSNPN and CDR2 SVGIG (reference sequence). The sample was PBMCs from blood, taken less than 6 days after vaccination. The chain uses TRBV30 and TRBJ2-2; D assignment may be TRBD1 or TRBD2 (5 bases each). The TCR was taken from a man between 50 and 59 years old who received an inactivated influenza vaccine. CDR3 sequence (DNA): TGTGCCTGGAGTGCCCCCGGGACGGTTTTTACCGGGGAGCTGTTTTTT. This translates into CAWSAPGTVFTGELFF. Together with reference TRBV30 and TRBJ2-2, the CDR3 gives the full variable domain: SQTIHQWPATLVQPVGSPLSLECTVEGTSNPNLYWYRQAAGRGLQLLFYSVGIGQISSEVPQNLSASRPQDRQFILSSKKLLLSDSGFYLCAWSAPGTVFTGELFFGEGSRLTVL.